What follows are 21 T cell receptor beta chains derived from one specimen sequenced in a study of blood T cell repertoires in COVID-19. Only in-frame clones appear in the TCRdb table, and some are missing; sequencing was by immunoSEQ multiplex PCR. The sample shows 95,000 to 150,000 clones, around 86% of them seen only once. The sample was peripheral blood. The receptors here all came from a middle-aged man with acute or convalescent COVID-19.

The chain joins TRBV5-1 to TRBJ1-1; 9 bases fit TRBD1. There are 15 residues in the CDR3. The J segment lost 4 bases and the V segment lost 2 bases, leaving 6 bases of the junction unmatched. Per the germline V gene, CDR1 is SGHRS and CDR2 is YFSETQ. The DNA for the CDR3 is TGCGCCAGCAGCTTAAAGGGACAGGGAAGCACTGAAGCTTTCTTT. Translating gives CASSLKGQGSTEAFF.

The chain combines TRBV5-1 with TRBJ1-2; 8 bases fit TRBD1. The CDR3 consists of 16 residues. CDR1 is SGHRS and CDR2 is YFSETQ in the germline V gene. The V gene end was trimmed by 4 bases and the J gene end by 1 base; junction bases not matched to a gene: 9. The CDR3 spells CASSPGGTGLNYGYTF. The CDR3 DNA sequence: TGCGCCAGCAGCCCAGGGGGGACAGGCCTTAACTATGGCTACACCTTC. Looking up the rest from reference TRBV5-1 and TRBJ1-2 gives the full variable domain: KAGVTQTPRYLIKTRGQQVTLSCSPISGHRSVSWYQQTPGQGLQFLFEYFSETQRNKGNFPGRFSGRQFSNSRSEMNVSTLELGDSALYLCASSPGGTGLNYGYTFGSGTRLTVV.

The chain uses TRBV3-1 (or the pseudogene TRBV3-2) and TRBJ1-1; D call uncertain. V lost 4 bases and J lost 4, with 4 bases in between. This CDR3 has 11 residues. CDR1 and CDR2 from the germline V gene are LGHDT and YNNKEL (reference sequence). The CDR3 bases are TGTGCCAGCAGCCTTCGCACTGAAGCTTTCTTT. It yields the protein CASSLRTEAFF.

This clone occurred once. The chain recombines TRBV6-6 with TRBJ1-1; 7 nucleotides align to TRBD1. The CDR3 length is 15 residues. Germline values: CDR1 MNHNY, CDR2 SVGAGI (reference sequence). V shed 2 bases and J 4 bases; nucleotides not matched to a gene: 7. In DNA, the CDR3 is TGTGCCAGCAGTTACGGGGACAGTGGGAGCACTGAAGCTTTCTTT. This translates into CASSYGDSGSTEAFF.

The rearrangement joins TRBV5-1 to TRBJ2-1; TRBD2 might be the D (6 bases). The germline V gene encodes CDR1 SGHRS and CDR2 YFSETQ. The length of the CDR3 is 15 residues. The V gene lost 2 bases and the J gene lost 0 bases, with 9 bases spanning the gap. This CDR3 is CASSLGLTSYNEQFF. The CDR3 DNA follows: TGCGCCAGCAGCTTAGGACTAACCTCCTACAATGAGCAGTTCTTC. Drawing the rest from reference TRBV5-1 and TRBJ2-1, the complete variable domain is KAGVTQTPRYLIKTRGQQVTLSCSPISGHRSVSWYQQTPGQGLQFLFEYFSETQRNKGNFPGRFSGRQFSNSRSEMNVSTLELGDSALYLCASSLGLTSYNEQFFGPGTRLTVL.

The V gene is TRBV4-1, the J gene TRBJ1-5; D not resolved. Germline lookup yields CDR1 MGHRA and CDR2 YSYEKL. V was cut by 6 bases and J by 0 bases, with 9 bases left in between. The CDR3 loop spans 14 amino acids. The CDR3 loop is CASRQSSSNQPQHF. CDR3 coding DNA: TGCGCCAGCAGACAGTCTTCTAGCAATCAGCCCCAGCATTTT.

The V and J genes are TRBV18 and TRBJ1-3, with D perhaps TRBD1 (6 bases). The CDR3 extends over 15 amino acids. In germline, CDR1 is KGHSH, CDR2 LQKENI. Trimming took 3 bases from V and 0 from J, leaving 9 bases between them. The CDR3 coding sequence is TGTGCCAGCTCACCGGCGGGGGCCTCTGGAAACACCATATATTTT. Protein: CASSPAGASGNTIYF.

The J gene is TRBJ2-3, the V gene TRBV9; TRBD2 aligns across 11 bases. V was pared by 4 bases and J by 4 bases, with 11 bases of the junction left unmatched. This CDR3 is 17 amino acids long. CDR1 is SGDLS, CDR2 YYNGEE, per germline. The CDR3 protein is CASSLRGGLAGADTQYF. The CDR3 region has the DNA TGTGCCAGCAGCCTACGCGGTGGACTAGCGGGTGCAGATACGCAGTATTTT.

The V gene is TRBV11-2, the J gene TRBJ2-1; D not resolved. CDR3 length equals 15 residues. Trimming pared 2 bases from V and 5 bases from J, leaving 13 bases between. Germline V gives CDR1 SGHAT, CDR2 FQNNGV. The CDR3 bases are TGTGCCAGCAGCTTAAGTCTCCAGATCGACAATGAGCAGTTCTTC. Its protein is CASSLSLQIDNEQFF. Based on the CDR3 plus reference TRBV11-2 and TRBJ2-1, the full variable domain is EAGVAQSPRYKIIEKRQSVAFWCNPISGHATLYWYQQILGQGPKLLIQFQNNGVVDDSQLPKDRFSAERLKGVDSTLKIQPAKLEDSAVYLCASSLSLQIDNEQFFGPGTRLTVL.

This chain uses TRBV14 with TRBJ2-2; D is undetermined. Germline loops: CDR1 SGHDN, CDR2 FVKESK. The CDR3 has 14 amino acids. V lost 4 bases and J lost 3, with 9 bases in between. The CDR3 here is CASSLARYTGELFF. In DNA form, the CDR3 reads TGTGCCAGCAGCCTGGCCCGATACACCGGGGAGCTGTTTTTT.

This clone turned up a few times. V usage is TRBV6-1 and J usage is TRBJ2-1; 7 positions match TRBD1. The CDR3 length is 15 residues. Germline V lookup: CDR1 MNHNS, CDR2 SASEGT. J gave up 9 bases and V 3 bases, and 11 bases lay outside the gene matches. The CDR3 region has the DNA TGTGCCAGCAGTGACACAGGGGCCGCTGGGAGTGAGCAGTTCTTC. Translating it yields CASSDTGAAGSEQFF.

The rearrangement uses TRBV12-3 or TRBV12-4 and TRBJ2-5; 7 bases are a match to TRBD2. V was clipped by 10 bases and J by 4 bases; unmatched bases: 6. CDR3 length: 12 residues. CDR3 nucleotide sequence: TGTGCCACTCAAGGCGGGGGAGAGACCCAGTACTTC. Its protein product is CATQGGGETQYF.

The J gene is TRBJ2-3, the V gene TRBV24-1; D ambiguous. The CDR3 totals 12 residues. Germline CDR1 KGHDR, CDR2 SFDVKD. Trimming took off 7 bases at V and 2 bases at J, with 6 bases between the two ends. The CDR3 region has the DNA TGTGCCACCAGGGGCGTCACAGATACGCAGTATTTT. Amino acid sequence: CATRGVTDTQYF.

This rearrangement joins TRBV5-8 to TRBJ1-5; D perhaps matches TRBD1 (5 bases). V shed 2 bases and J shed 6 bases, with 24 bases lying between them. From germline, CDR1 is SGHTS and CDR2 YDEGEE. The CDR3 extends over 18 amino acids. CDR3 nucleotide sequence: TGTGCCAGCAGCTTTTGGGGGGGAAGTAACGCCGAGGGTCAGCCCCAGCATTTT. The encoded protein is CASSFWGGSNAEGQPQHF.

This CDR3 is CASSSDGGTEAFF. The CDR3 region has the DNA TGTGCCAGCAGCTCGGACGGAGGCACTGAAGCTTTCTTT. The chain recombines TRBV7-9 with TRBJ1-1, with unresolved D. The CDR3 extends over 13 amino acids. Trimming stripped 4 bases from V and 4 bases from J, with 10 bases between. Germline V gene sequence: CDR1 SEHNR, CDR2 FQNEAQ (reference sequence).

The V and J genes are TRBV7-9 and TRBJ2-5; 11 bases line up with TRBD1. The CDR3 is 14 residues long. Germline CDR1 SEHNR, CDR2 FQNEAQ (reference sequence). V dropped 5 bases and J dropped 5; count of bases not matched to a gene: 4. CDR3 bases: TGTGCCAGCAGCCGGGACAGGGGGTATGAGACCCAGTACTTC. Amino acid sequence: CASSRDRGYETQYF. The full variable domain, its missing parts supplied by reference TRBV7-9 and TRBJ2-5, is DTGVSQNPRHKITKRGQNVTFRCDPISEHNRLYWYRQTLGQGPEFLTYFQNEAQLEKSRLLSDRFSAERPKGSFSTLEIQRTEQGDSAMYLCASSRDRGYETQYFGPGTRLLVL.

Regarding this clone: The junction does not match germline at one end; this may be a read error. The rearrangement joins TRBV6-1 to TRBJ1-4, with 8 bases lining up with TRBD1. Germline CDR1 is MNHNS and CDR2 is SASEGT. This CDR3 contains 16 residues. CDR3 in amino acids: CASSEGQGPTNEKLFF. CDR3 nucleotides: TGTGCCAGCAGCGAAGGACAGGGTCCGACTAATGAAAAACTGTTTTTT.

V gene TRBV5-3 combines with J gene TRBJ2-7, with D maybe TRBD2 (6 bases). TRBV5-3 is designated an ORF whose function remains uncertain. V gave up 4 bases and J gave up 2 bases, with 19 bases separating them. The CDR3 spans 16 residues. The CDR3 DNA reads TGTGCCAGAAGCCTAGGTACCGGGACTTCTACCTACGAGCAGTACTTC. Its translation is CARSLGTGTSTYEQYF.

This clone was counted a single time. The V and J genes are TRBV5-6 and TRBJ1-5, with TRBD1 matching 8 bases. The junction had 6 bases not matched to a gene; V was cut back by 3 bases and J by 1 base. CDR3 size: 16 residues. Germline V lookup: CDR1 SGHDT, CDR2 YYEEEE. CDR3 sequence: CASSSTGEVSNQPQHF. CDR3 bases: TGTGCCAGCAGCTCGACAGGGGAGGTGAGCAATCAGCCCCAGCATTTT.

V and J are TRBV4-2 and TRBJ2-1, with unresolved D. The CDR3 sequence is 16 residues long. Germline V gives CDR1 LGHNA, CDR2 YNFKEQ. With 1 base removed from V and 4 bases from J, the gap between germline ends came to 14 bases. DNA for the CDR3: TGTGCCAGCAGCCAAGCCCCTCCGGGTGAATACAATGAGCAGTTCTTC. Its translation is CASSQAPPGEYNEQFF.

This clone was observed once. The V gene is TRBV9, the J gene TRBJ1-4; 8 nucleotides align to TRBD1. Germline V CDR1 and CDR2: SGDLS, YYNGEE. This CDR3 contains 14 residues. The ends lost 4 bases at V and 12 bases at J; junction bases unmatched: 11. The CDR3 loop is CASSPTGQGEQLFF. DNA of the CDR3: TGTGCCAGCAGCCCGACTGGACAGGGAGAACAACTGTTTTTT.